This TCR beta chain comes out of a study of T cells in Graves' hyperthyroidism and ophthalmopathy. Overall study: Peripheral blood samples were taken at initial diagnosis, prior to any treatment.

TCR beta CDR3 regions were amplified from RNA transcripts. The study used the HTBI primer set for a first-round RT-PCR of the TCR CDR3. TCRdb redid the calling of the multiplex PCR reads with MiXCR, one entry per CDR3 protein. This table has around 350,000 distinct CDR3 sequences, 13% to 15% appearing once. In germline, CDR1 is LGHNT, CDR2 FRNRAP. Trimming removed 4 bases from V and 3 bases from J; junction bases left unmatched: 8. The length of the CDR3 is 16 residues. Only a few counts were recorded for this clonotype. Sequencing was carried out using blood. This receptor was identified in a woman in her fifties or sixties with Graves' ophthalmopathy. The V and J genes are TRBV12-5 and TRBJ1-2; TRBD1 matches 10 bases. CDR3 residues: CASGSTDRGRDYGYTF. For the CDR3, the DNA is TGTGCTAGTGGTTCAACTGACAGGGGGCGAGACTATGGCTACACCTTC.